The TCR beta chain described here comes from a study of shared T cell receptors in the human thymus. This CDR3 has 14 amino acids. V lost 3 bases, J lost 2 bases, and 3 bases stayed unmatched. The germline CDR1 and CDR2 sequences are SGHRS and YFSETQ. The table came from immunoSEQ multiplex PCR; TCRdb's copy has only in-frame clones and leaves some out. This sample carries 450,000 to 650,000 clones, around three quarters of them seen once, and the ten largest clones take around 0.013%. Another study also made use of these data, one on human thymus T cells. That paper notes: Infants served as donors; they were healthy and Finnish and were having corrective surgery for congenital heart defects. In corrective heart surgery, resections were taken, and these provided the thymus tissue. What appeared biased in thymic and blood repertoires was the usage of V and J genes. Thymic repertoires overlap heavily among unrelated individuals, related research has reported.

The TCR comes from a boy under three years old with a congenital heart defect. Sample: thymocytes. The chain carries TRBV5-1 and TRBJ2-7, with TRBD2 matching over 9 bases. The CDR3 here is CASSSASGAYEQYF. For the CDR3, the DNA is TGCGCCAGCAGCTCAGCTAGCGGGGCCTACGAGCAGTACTTC.